The next 17 T cell receptor beta chains were all read from a single sample in a study of tissue T cells after allogeneic stem cell transplantation. Here immunoSEQ multiplex PCR was the method, and the copy in TCRdb shows in-frame clones only, minus some. The data contain more than 45,000 clones, around 72% of them singletons. The sample taken for sequencing was sorted cells pooled from one or two spleens. All receptors derive from a pool of C57BL/6 mice in good health.

Notes on this clone: Mouse gene names apply. The CDR3 is cut off 1 residue early in the read; its end comes from the germline J gene. J is TRBJ1-1 and V is TRBV13-2, with D perhaps TRBD1 (5 bases). This CDR3 has 11 residues. Germline CDR1 reads NNHNN; CDR2 reads SYGAGS (reference sequence). Trimming took 2 bases from V and 6 from J, leaving 5 bases between them. CDR3 DNA (partial): TGTGCCAGCGGTGAGGGACCAGAAGTCTTC. It translates to CASGEGPEVF. The complete CDR3 sequence is CASGEGPEVFF.

About this clone itself: Gene and germline names: mouse. The missing CDR3 end, 1 residue past where the read stops, is filled in from the germline J gene. The chain couples TRBV13-1 to TRBJ2-1; D possibly corresponds to TRBD1 (7 bases). Trimming took off 1 base at V and 7 bases at J, with 9 bases between the two ends. CDR3 length: 13 residues. The germline CDR1 and CDR2 sequences are NSHNY and SYGAGN. This CDR3 is CASSDRGRAEQFF. The sequenced part of the CDR3 DNA is TGTGCCAGCAGTGATAGGGGGCGGGCTGAGCAGTTC.

As regards this clone: Gene and germline names: mouse. The read terminates 1 residue before the CDR3 end, so the remaining end is supplied by the germline J gene. V and J are TRBV19 and TRBJ2-1, with TRBD2 matching over 8 bases. The V segment lost 0 bases and the J segment 5 bases; nucleotides outside the gene matches: 1. The CDR3 length is 14 residues. Germline CDR1 reads FNHDT; CDR2 reads SITEND (reference sequence). The CDR3 region is CASSIGGGDAEQFF. CDR3 DNA (partial): TGTGCCAGCAGTATAGGGGGGGGCGATGCTGAGCAGTTC.

Points on this clone: These gene names are mouse names. The read terminates 1 residue before the CDR3 end, so the remaining end is supplied by the germline J gene. V usage is TRBV19 and J usage is TRBJ2-1, with D hard to call. The CDR3 has 13 amino acids. The ends were cut back, 4 bases at V and 1 base at J, with 6 bases in the middle. Germline V gene sequence: CDR1 FNHDT, CDR2 SITEND (reference sequence). The DNA read from the CDR3 is TGTGCCAGCAGTTCAGGAAACTATGCTGAGCAGTTC. Translation: CASSSGNYAEQF. The whole CDR3 sequence reads CASSSGNYAEQFF.

Comment on this clone: Germline and genes here are mouse. From the germline J gene comes the end of the CDR3, since the read stops 1 residue before it. The genes are TRBV16 and TRBJ1-1; D not resolved. The CDR3 covers 13 residues. Germline V gene sequence: CDR1 SGHSA, CDR2 FRNQAP. The V end lost 1 base, the J end lost 2 bases, and 5 bases lay between the germline ends. CDR3 loop: CASSLGHNTEVFF. The DNA read from the CDR3 is TGTGCAAGCAGCTTAGGACATAACACAGAAGTCTTC. Supplemented by reference TRBV16 and TRBJ1-1, the full variable domain reads NAGVIQTPRHKVTGKGQEATLWCEPISGHSAVFWYRQTIVQGLEFLTYFRNQAPIDDSGMPKERFSAQMPNQSHSTLKIQSTQPQDSAVYLCASSLGHNTEVFFGKGTRLTVV.

About this clone: Genes and germline come from the mouse. This CDR3 is CASGGDNAETLYF. The CDR3 DNA, read in part, is TGTGCCAGCGGTGGTGACAATGCAGAAACGCTGTAT. V and J are TRBV13-2 and TRBJ2-3, with unresolved D. The CDR3 end falls 1 residue outside the read, so it is completed with the germline J gene. This CDR3 region has 13 residues. The V and J ends lost 3 bases and 2 bases respectively, with 7 bases between them. Germline-derived CDR1 and CDR2 are NNHNN and SYGAGS (reference sequence).

As for this clone: Germline and genes: mouse. The read ends 1 residue before the CDR3 terminus; that terminus is restored from the germline J gene. The chain couples TRBV1 to TRBJ1-3; D gene uncertain. V was cut by 5 bases and J by 0 bases, with 8 bases left in between. Per the germline V gene, CDR1 is NSQYPW and CDR2 is LRSPGD (reference sequence). CDR3 size: 14 residues. This CDR3 reads CTCSFPNSGNTLYF. The DNA read from the CDR3 is TGCACCTGCAGTTTTCCAAATTCTGGAAATACGCTCTAT. Looking up the rest from reference TRBV1 and TRBJ1-3 gives the full variable domain: VTLLEQNPRWRLVPRGQAVNLRCILKNSQYPWMSWYQQDLQKQLQWLFTLRSPGDKEVKSLPGADYLATRVTDTELRLQVANMSQGRTLYCTCSFPNSGNTLYFGEGSRLIVV.

About this clone itself: The germline and genes are mouse ones. The read comes to an end 1 residue before the CDR3 does, leaving the germline J gene to fill in the end. The rearrangement joins TRBV31 to TRBJ2-5; weak D call: TRBD2 (7 bases). Germline CDR1 and CDR2: GKSSPN and SITVG. V lost 5 bases and J lost 2, with 8 bases in between. CDR3 length: 12 amino acids. The CDR3 reads CAWGGLQDTQYF. CDR3 DNA, as far as it was read: TGTGCCTGGGGGGGGCTCCAAGACACCCAGTAC. Complete variable domain (other parts from reference TRBV31 and TRBJ2-5): AQTIHQWPVAEIKAVGSPLSLGCTIKGKSSPNLYWYWQATGGTLQQLFYSITVGQVESVVQLNLSASRPKDDQFILSTEKLLLSHSGFYLCAWGGLQDTQYFGPGTRLLVL.

Points on this clone: Here the gene names and germline are mouse. The observed sequence ends 1 residue before the CDR3 terminus, with the missing tail filled in from the germline J gene. The chain joins TRBV20 to TRBJ1-5; TRBD1 matches 7 bases. CDR3 length: 14 residues. Per the germline V gene, CDR1 is GFQATS and CDR2 is STVNSAI. Trimming took 0 bases from V and 1 from J; bases not matched to a gene: 0. The CDR3 bases that were read are TGTGGTGCTAGGGAGGGACAGAACAACCAGGCTCCGCTT. Its protein is CGAREGQNNQAPL. The entire CDR3 is CGAREGQNNQAPLF.

This clone has only one observation. Genes and germline come from the mouse. The read gets to within 1 residue of the CDR3 end, and the germline J gene fills in the rest. The rearrangement joins TRBV24 to TRBJ1-4, with 7 bases lining up with TRBD1. CDR3 size: 14 residues. Trimming cost V 2 bases and J 5 bases; bases outside gene matches: 2. Germline assignment: CDR1 KGHTA and CDR2 FRNEEI. CDR3 amino acids: CASSLGTANERLFF. The part of the CDR3 DNA that was read is TGTGCCAGCAGTCTGGGGACAGCTAACGAAAGATTATTT.

Details on this clone: Gene names are mouse gene names. The read comes to an end 1 residue before the CDR3 does, leaving the germline J gene to fill in the end. The chain recombines TRBV3 with TRBJ1-3, with D tentatively TRBD1 (5 bases). V was cut by 6 bases and J by 0 bases, with 6 bases left in between. Germline lookup yields CDR1 SNHLY and CDR2 FYNGKV (reference sequence). This CDR3 is built from 13 residues. The DNA read from the CDR3 is TGTGCCAGCAGGGACAATTCTGGAAATACGCTCTAT. It encodes CASRDNSGNTLY. In full, the CDR3 is CASRDNSGNTLYF.

In regard to this clone: Mouse gene names apply. The CDR3 end lies 1 residue beyond the end of the read and is filled in from the germline J gene. The V gene is TRBV12-1, the J gene TRBJ2-7, with D perhaps matching TRBD2 (5 bases). In germline, CDR1 is SGHSN, CDR2 HYEKVE. CDR3 length: 12 residues. The V and J ends lost 1 base and 6 bases respectively, with 9 bases between them. The DNA read from the CDR3 is TGTGCCAGCTCTCTAATCTGGGTTGAACAGTAC. Translating it yields CASSLIWVEQY. In full, the CDR3 reads CASSLIWVEQYF.

For this clone: Mouse germline and gene names are used. The CDR3 extends 1 residue past the end of the read, so its final part is completed from the germline J gene. The chain is built from TRBV31 and TRBJ2-3; 7 bases line up with TRBD2. After removal of 2 bases from V and 0 bases from J, the junction contained 5 bases not matched to a gene. Germline CDR1 GKSSPN, CDR2 SITVG. The CDR3 is made up of 15 amino acids. CDR3 protein: CAWSSRLGSAETLYF. The covered CDR3 bases are TGTGCCTGGAGTTCCCGACTGGGTAGTGCAGAAACGCTGTAT.

Worth noting for this clone: Mouse germline and gene names are used. The DNA ends 1 residue before the CDR3 does, and the rest of the CDR3 is filled in from the germline J gene. The chain is built from TRBV13-3 and TRBJ2-3; weak D call: TRBD2 (5 bases). V dropped 1 base and J dropped 0 bases, with 9 bases sitting between them. The CDR3 sequence is 15 residues long. Germline CDR1 is NNHDY and CDR2 is SYVADS. Incomplete CDR3 DNA: TGTGCCAGCAGTGATCCCAGGACTAGTGCAGAAACGCTGTAT. Encoded protein: CASSDPRTSAETLY. The whole CDR3 reads CASSDPRTSAETLYF.

Comment on this clone: All gene names here are mouse names. Coverage ceases 1 residue before the CDR3 finishes, and the germline J gene fills in the end. Other nucleotide sequences in the sample specify the same CDR3. The chain combines TRBV16 with TRBJ2-3; the D is unclear. V lost 1 base and J 0 bases, leaving 5 bases between the germline ends. CDR1 is SGHSA and CDR2 is FRNQAP in the germline V gene. The CDR3 has 14 amino acids. CDR3 DNA (partial): TGTGCAAGCAGCTTAGCCTCTAGTGCAGAAACGCTGTAT. It is translated as CASSLASSAETLY. The complete CDR3 reads CASSLASSAETLYF. The full variable domain, in which reference TRBV16 and TRBJ2-3 provide the parts outside the CDR3, is NAGVIQTPRHKVTGKGQEATLWCEPISGHSAVFWYRQTIVQGLEFLTYFRNQAPIDDSGMPKERFSAQMPNQSHSTLKIQSTQPQDSAVYLCASSLASSAETLYFGSGTRLTVL.

A remark on this clone: Mouse gene names and germline throughout. The CDR3 end falls 1 residue outside the read, so it is completed with the germline J gene. V and J are TRBV31 and TRBJ2-4, with 14 nucleotides matching TRBD2. Germline CDR1 GKSSPN, CDR2 SITVG. This CDR3 region has 16 residues. The junction had 2 bases not matched to a gene; V was cut back by 0 bases and J by 3 bases. The CDR3 spells CAWSLGTGGAQNTLYF. Partial CDR3 DNA: TGTGCCTGGAGTCTAGGGACTGGGGGGGCCCAAAACACCTTGTAC.

Regarding this clone: All gene names here are mouse names. The CDR3 goes on 1 residue after the read ends, and that part is filled in from the germline J gene. V is TRBV16 and J is TRBJ2-4; 9 nucleotides match TRBD2. CDR1 is SGHSA, CDR2 FRNQAP, per germline. This CDR3 has 17 residues. Losses at the gene ends were 5 bases for V and 0 bases for J; bases not matched to a gene: 9. Partial CDR3 DNA: TGTGCAAGCAGCCCTCCACTGGGGGGCACTAGTCAAAACACCTTGTAC. It encodes CASSPPLGGTSQNTLY. The full CDR3 protein is CASSPPLGGTSQNTLYF.